The T cell receptor (beta chain) described here comes from a study of T cells after yellow fever vaccination. V was trimmed by 1 base and J by 8 bases, leaving 10 bases between them. The CDR3 runs 13 residues. The germline V gene encodes CDR1 SGDLS and CDR2 YYNGEE. This clonotype was recorded many times. Its antigen is unidentified. TCRdb redid the calling of the 5' RACE reads with MiXCR, one entry per CDR3 protein. The table records approximately 170,000 distinct CDR3 sequences, approximately 11% of them present only once. Whole-study findings and limits: Highly abundant clonotypes carried over from the bulk population could end up in FACS-sorted repertoires as contaminants.

This receptor was taken from a man between 18 and 29 years old who received the YFV17D yellow fever vaccine. The chain employs TRBV9 and TRBJ2-1; no clear D gene. The specimen was CD8+ T cells sorted from PBMCs, collected 15 days after the yellow fever booster vaccination. The CDR3: CASSVRVPDEQFF. The CDR3 DNA follows: TGTGCCAGCAGCGTAAGGGTCCCTGATGAGCAGTTCTTC.